The 32 T cell receptor beta chains below all came from one sample that was sequenced in a study of cytomegalovirus exposure and HLA in healthy donors (dated by TCRdb to 2017 to 2019). Library preparation used the immunoSEQ multiplex PCR assay. The table comes from immuneACCESS by way of TCRdb, which keeps in-frame sequences with V and J called. Part of the clones is missing from these tables; in studies checked, under half for an unresolved V gene and the rest for unknown reasons. This sample has 150,000 to 180,000 clones in its table, and around 84% of those were observed once. Approximately 2% of the sample goes to the ten largest clones. Sequences were obtained from PBMCs. These receptors were taken from a human donor in good health.

V and J are TRBV18 and TRBJ1-2, with D perhaps matching TRBD1 (5 bases). V was pared by 1 base and J by 2 bases, with 5 bases between. Germline loops: CDR1 KGHSH, CDR2 LQKENI. The CDR3 length is 13 residues. The CDR3 DNA reads TGTGCCAGCTCACCACGACAGAACTATGGCTACACCTTC. This gives the protein CASSPRQNYGYTF.

The chain joins TRBV6-1 to TRBJ2-7, with D possibly being TRBD1 (5 bases). Trimming cost V 3 bases and J 2 bases, with 14 bases left between them. CDR3 length: 15 amino acids. Per the germline V gene, CDR1 is MNHNS and CDR2 is SASEGT. Here the CDR3 reads CASSDNVSRAYEQYF. The CDR3 DNA is TGTGCCAGCAGTGACAATGTCTCCAGGGCCTACGAGCAGTACTTC.

This chain uses TRBV29-1 with TRBJ1-5; no definite D call. Germline assignment: CDR1 SQVTM and CDR2 ANQGSEA. The V end was cut by 4 bases, the J end by 3 bases, with 10 bases between. The CDR3 sequence is 13 residues long. CDR3 amino acids: CSVGAGYNQPQHF. CDR3 DNA: TGCAGCGTTGGAGCGGGGTACAATCAGCCCCAGCATTTT.

The chain links TRBV4-1 to TRBJ2-2; D gene unclear. CDR1 and CDR2 from the germline V gene are MGHRA and YSYEKL. CDR3 size: 17 residues. V was pared by 1 base and J by 2 bases, with 14 bases between. This CDR3 reads CASSQVLHRANTGELFF. CDR3 bases: TGCGCCAGCAGCCAAGTGCTCCACCGAGCAAACACCGGGGAGCTGTTTTTT.

CDR3 protein: CASSQRGGGISEKLFF. Written as DNA, the CDR3 is TGTGCCAGCAGCCAGAGGGGAGGGGGTATAAGCGAAAAACTGTTTTTT. The chain recombines TRBV9 with TRBJ1-4, with D perhaps TRBD1 (6 bases). This CDR3 spans 16 amino acids. V was shortened by 4 bases and J by 8 bases, with 21 bases between the two germline ends. Germline assignment: CDR1 SGDLS and CDR2 YYNGEE.

This clone was seen once. V usage is TRBV6-6 and J usage is TRBJ1-1, with 8 bases aligning to TRBD1. CDR1 is MNHNY and CDR2 is SVGAGI in the germline V gene (reference sequence). The CDR3 spans 12 residues. The trim removed 5 bases at V and 8 bases at J, leaving 4 bases unmatched. This CDR3 reads CASSKDREEAFF. The CDR3 nucleotides are TGTGCCAGCAGTAAGGACAGGGAAGAAGCTTTCTTT.

The chain carries TRBV7-6 and TRBJ1-4; a weak D match, TRBD1 (5 bases). The CDR3 length is 15 residues. Germline V gene data show CDR1 as SGHVS and CDR2 as FNYEAQ. V lost 5 bases and J 10 bases, leaving 20 bases between the germline ends. The CDR3 region has the DNA TGTGCCAGCAGCCCCCCCCCGGCAGGGTACGGAAAACTGTTTTTT. This gives the protein CASSPPPAGYGKLFF.

Here the CDR3 reads CASSMDRGEVGANVLTF. In DNA form, the CDR3 reads TGTGCCAGTAGTATGGACAGGGGAGAAGTTGGGGCCAACGTCCTGACTTTC. The chain joins TRBV19 to TRBJ2-6; 9 bases are a match to TRBD1. The CDR3 is 17 amino acids. Germline trimming cut 3 bases from V and 3 bases from J; bases unmatched to any gene: 6. The germline V gene encodes CDR1 LNHDA and CDR2 SQIVND (reference sequence).

The chain employs TRBV6-1 and TRBJ2-1; D unresolved. Germline lookup yields CDR1 MNHNS and CDR2 SASEGT. This CDR3 spans 14 amino acids. The V end lost 4 bases, the J end lost 1 base, and 8 bases lay between the germline ends. For the CDR3, the DNA is TGTGCCAGCAGTGTTGAGAAGTCCTACAATGAGCAGTTCTTC. This codes for CASSVEKSYNEQFF.

The chain joins TRBV15 to TRBJ1-6; perhaps TRBD1 as D (5 bases). With 0 bases removed from V and 8 bases from J, the gap between germline ends came to 8 bases. Germline CDR1 reads LNHNV; CDR2 reads YYDKDF (reference sequence). The CDR3 contains 14 residues. CDR3: CATSREWGDSPLHF. CDR3 coding DNA: TGTGCCACCAGCAGAGAATGGGGCGATTCACCCCTCCACTTT.

The J gene is TRBJ2-5, the V gene TRBV4-3; D is perhaps TRBD1 (6 bases). CDR1 is LGHNA, CDR2 YSLEER, per germline. Trimming took 2 bases from V and 5 from J, leaving 18 bases between them. This CDR3 region has 16 residues. This CDR3 is CASSQRRSLGAETQYF. The CDR3 DNA is TGCGCCAGCAGCCAAAGGCGTAGTTTGGGGGCGGAGACCCAGTACTTC.

This chain links TRBV14 with TRBJ1-1, with D unclear. This CDR3 comprises 13 residues. Between the trimmed V and J ends, which lost 1 base and 4 bases, there was a span of 7 bases. CDR1 SGHDN and CDR2 FVKESK come from the germline V gene. CDR3 DNA: TGTGCCAGCAGCCAAGGGGAGGCCACTGAAGCTTTCTTT. Amino acids: CASSQGEATEAFF.

The V and J genes are TRBV19 and TRBJ1-1; D is unclear. The CDR3 has 12 amino acids. Looked up from germline, CDR1 is LNHDA and CDR2 is SQIVND (reference sequence). Trimming stripped 3 bases from V and 10 bases from J, with 12 bases between. CDR3 in amino acids: CASSMEGVRAFF. CDR3 nucleotides: TGTGCCAGTAGTATGGAGGGAGTGAGAGCTTTCTTT.

V gene TRBV28 combines with J gene TRBJ2-7, with D possibly TRBD1 on 5 matching bases. CDR3 length: 13 amino acids. Germline CDR1 reads MDHEN; CDR2 reads SYDVKM. Trimming shortened V by 5 bases and J by 5 bases, and 13 bases separated the two germline ends. The CDR3 DNA sequence: TGTGCCAGCAGTACCATGGGGCGGCACGAGCAGTACTTC. It codes for CASSTMGRHEQYF.

The chain links TRBV27 to TRBJ2-7, with a tentative D call TRBD1 (5 bases). This CDR3 is 17 amino acids long. Germline V lookup: CDR1 MNHEY, CDR2 SMNVEV (reference sequence). Trimming cost V 2 bases and J 4 bases, with 21 bases left between them. The CDR3: CASSLTLWQGNRYEQYF. DNA of the CDR3: TGTGCCAGCAGTTTAACCCTATGGCAGGGAAATCGATACGAGCAGTACTTC.

This clone was seen once. The chain uses TRBV6-5 and TRBJ1-2; 7 bases fit TRBD1. With V trimmed by 3 bases and J by 4 bases, 8 bases remained unmatched. The CDR3 spans 15 residues. CDR1 and CDR2 (germline): MNHEY, SVGAGI. The DNA of the CDR3 is TGTGCCAGCAGTTATTCACCGGGACAGTCCTATGGCTACACCTTC. Residues: CASSYSPGQSYGYTF.

This clone was recorded only once. The genes are TRBV27 and TRBJ2-7; the D gene is possibly TRBD2 (7 bases). This CDR3 region has 16 residues. The germline V gene has CDR1 MNHEY and CDR2 SMNVEV (reference sequence). With 2 bases removed from V and 0 bases from J, the gap between germline ends came to 14 bases. The CDR3 spells CASSLKGGGNSYEQYF. CDR3 coding DNA: TGTGCCAGCAGTTTAAAGGGCGGGGGCAACTCCTACGAGCAGTACTTC.

The rearrangement uses TRBV23-1 and TRBJ1-2; D gene uncertain. TRBV23-1 carries the ORF label, with uncertain function. The length of the CDR3 is 11 residues. V was clipped by 10 bases and J by 5 bases, with 11 bases between them. CDR3 protein: CAIPTLYGYTF. CDR3 nucleotide sequence: TGCGCCATACCGACACTTTATGGCTACACCTTC.

The J gene is TRBJ2-7, the V gene TRBV7-3; the D gene is possibly TRBD2 (6 bases). V gave up 4 bases and J gave up 7 bases, with 20 bases separating them. The germline V gene has CDR1 SGHTA and CDR2 FQGTGA. The CDR3 loop spans 15 amino acids. Here the CDR3 reads CASSSQAAGPLEQYF. CDR3 nucleotides: TGTGCCAGCAGCTCCCAAGCGGCGGGACCATTGGAGCAGTACTTC.

This clone was observed a few times. The rearrangement joins TRBV5-4 to TRBJ1-2, with 11 bases fitting TRBD1. The CDR3 has 13 residues. CDR1 is SGHNT, CDR2 YYREEE, per germline (reference sequence). V dropped 4 bases and J dropped 8; count of bases not matched to a gene: 4. The chain's CDR3 is CASSKGQGGGYTF. The CDR3 bases are TGTGCCAGCAGCAAGGGACAGGGGGGCGGCTACACCTTC.

This chain links TRBV6-6 with TRBJ1-2, with D uncertain. The CDR3 contains 12 residues. Trimming shortened V by 8 bases and J by 3 bases, and 10 bases separated the two germline ends. Germline V CDR1 and CDR2: MNHNY, SVGAGI (reference sequence). Here the CDR3 DNA reads TGTGCCAGCCGAAAGGGAGACTATGGCTACACCTTC. This sequence encodes CASRKGDYGYTF.

The V call is TRBV7-8, the J call TRBJ1-6, with D hard to call. Germline assignment: CDR1 SGHVS and CDR2 FQNEAQ. The V end was cut by 9 bases, the J end by 4 bases, with 19 bases between. The CDR3 extends over 16 amino acids. CDR3: CASSSREDLYNSPLHF. In DNA, the CDR3 is TGTGCCAGTAGTAGTAGGGAGGACCTTTATAATTCACCCCTCCACTTT.

This clone has just a few counts. The CDR3 DNA reads TGTGCCAGCTCACCAAGCATCCAGGATCGCTCCTACGAGCAGTACTTC. Its protein is CASSPSIQDRSYEQYF. The chain is built from TRBV18 and TRBJ2-7; D gene ambiguous. V was shortened by 2 bases and J by 0 bases, with 14 bases between the two germline ends. This CDR3 comprises 16 residues. Germline assignment: CDR1 KGHSH and CDR2 LQKENI.

The chain employs TRBV4-3 and TRBJ1-1; possible D gene TRBD1, 5 bases. Trimming pared 0 bases from V and 5 bases from J, leaving 16 bases between. CDR1 and CDR2 from the germline V gene are LGHNA and YSLEER. The CDR3 extends over 16 amino acids. This CDR3 is CASSQDNQGPETEAFF. For the CDR3, the DNA is TGCGCCAGCAGCCAAGATAATCAGGGTCCGGAGACTGAAGCTTTCTTT.

This clone was detected once. V usage is TRBV29-1 and J usage is TRBJ2-5; a possible D gene is TRBD2 (5 bases). Trimming took off 3 bases at V and 4 bases at J, with 27 bases between the two ends. CDR3 size: 18 residues. Germline assignment: CDR1 SQVTM and CDR2 ANQGSEA. CDR3 loop: CSVDESASKSYVIETQYF. Here the CDR3 DNA reads TGCAGCGTTGACGAAAGCGCTAGCAAGTCATACGTAATAGAGACCCAGTACTTC.

In its sample, this clone was seen once. The rearrangement links TRBV28 to TRBJ1-2; no firm D call. The V gene's germline CDR1 is MDHEN and CDR2 SYDVKM. Trimming pared 1 base from V and 4 bases from J, leaving 16 bases between. The CDR3 runs to 16 residues. The CDR3 DNA is TGTGCCAGCAGTTTATTGAATTCTGCGGAGGGCTATGGCTACACCTTC. This gives the protein CASSLLNSAEGYGYTF.

This chain uses TRBV6-5 with TRBJ1-1; 10 bases are shared with TRBD1. The ends lost 4 bases at V and 5 bases at J; junction bases unmatched: 10. This CDR3 spans 16 amino acids. Germline V gene data show CDR1 as MNHEY and CDR2 as SVGAGI. CDR3 amino acids: CASSSYRDRGGTEAFF. CDR3 nucleotides: TGTGCCAGCAGTTCGTACCGGGACAGGGGCGGGACTGAAGCTTTCTTT.

The genes are TRBV6-6 and TRBJ1-1; D ambiguous. In germline, CDR1 is MNHNY, CDR2 SVGAGI (reference sequence). The V and J ends lost 3 bases and 4 bases respectively, with 9 bases between them. The CDR3 has 13 residues. The CDR3 DNA sequence: TGTGCCAGCAGTTATAATTCCGGCACTGAAGCTTTCTTT. This sequence encodes CASSYNSGTEAFF.

The chain links TRBV27 to TRBJ2-5; D is possibly TRBD1 (5 bases). The CDR3 totals 14 residues. Germline CDR1 and CDR2: MNHEY and SMNVEV (reference sequence). Trimming left V 3 bases short and J 1 base short, with 9 bases between. CDR3 nucleotide sequence: TGTGCCAGCAGTTTCAGGGCAGCCCAAGAGACCCAGTACTTC. This encodes CASSFRAAQETQYF.

The V and J genes are TRBV20-1 and TRBJ2-4; D gene uncertain. The germline V and J ends were trimmed by 0 bases and 8 bases, with 5 bases remaining between them. Germline CDR1 is DFQATT and CDR2 is SNEGSKA (reference sequence). CDR3 size: 11 residues. The DNA for the CDR3 is TGCAGTGCTAGAGACCGGGACATTCAGTACTTC. It translates to CSARDRDIQYF.

V usage is TRBV28 and J usage is TRBJ2-2; unclear D gene. V lost 6 bases to trimming and J lost 2 bases, with 7 bases between them. This CDR3 has 13 residues. CDR1 and CDR2 (germline): MDHEN, SYDVKM. The CDR3 reads CASSSFNTGELFF. The CDR3 DNA sequence: TGTGCCAGCAGCTCCTTCAACACCGGGGAGCTGTTTTTT.

The rearrangement links TRBV27 to TRBJ1-2; no reliable D call. The CDR3 consists of 15 residues. Germline V lookup: CDR1 MNHEY, CDR2 SMNVEV (reference sequence). V lost 4 bases and J 5 bases, leaving 17 bases between the germline ends. The CDR3: CASSSKAGRTYGYTF. In DNA form, the CDR3 reads TGTGCCAGCAGTTCCAAGGCCGGGAGAACTTATGGCTACACCTTC.